This entry lists 13 T cell receptor beta chains sequenced from one sample in a study of vaccination effects on CD4 cells after COVID-19. These TCRs' antigens remain unknown. Clones were read by immunoSEQ multiplex PCR, and TCRdb kept only the in-frame ones, dropping some. Of 30,000 to 35,000 clones listed, about 69% are singletons. ViraFEST expansion of antigen-specific CD4+ T cells with viral peptide pools preceded sequencing. Culturing for nine to ten days preceded CD4+ T cell isolation. PCR confirmed that the person was infected with SARS-CoV-2 between March and December 2020. Sequences were derived from CD4+ T cells from PBMCs cultured with a peptide pool, sampled before COVID-19 vaccination. The receptors were gathered from a human donor who had a prior SARS-CoV-2 infection.

With regard to this clone: At one end, the junction sequence differs from germline, possibly due to a read error. This chain joins TRBV18 and TRBJ2-1; D unresolved. There are 12 residues in the CDR3. From germline, CDR1 is KGHSH and CDR2 LQKENI. CDR3 coding DNA: TGTGCCAGCTCACCACGACGGATCCCGCCAATCTTC. Its protein is CASSPRRIPPIF.

For this clone: The junction departs from germline at one end; a sequencing error may be responsible. The chain couples TRBV6-2 or TRBV6-3 to TRBJ2-5; D unclear. The CDR3 spans 14 residues. Germline V gene lookup returns CDR1 MNHEY and CDR2 SVGEGT. CDR3 region: CASSYAPPQKTQYF. CDR3 nucleotide sequence: TGTGCCAGCAGTTACGCTCCCCCCCAAAAGACCCAGTACTTC.

The chain carries TRBV7-9 and TRBJ2-7, with D possibly TRBD1 on 5 matching bases. V lost 0 bases and J 6 bases, leaving 12 bases between the germline ends. The germline V gene encodes CDR1 SEHNR and CDR2 FQNEAQ (reference sequence). The CDR3 is made up of 14 amino acids. CDR3 DNA: TGTGCCAGCAGCTTAGCAGGGGTTCCATCCGAGCAGTACTTC. Its protein is CASSLAGVPSEQYF.

The V and J genes are TRBV9 and TRBJ2-5, with 10 positions matching TRBD2. With 8 bases clipped from V and 5 bases from J, the junction kept 6 bases outside the gene matches. Germline lookup yields CDR1 SGDLS and CDR2 YYNGEE. The CDR3 runs to 13 residues. The CDR3 loop is CASTKREGETQYF. The DNA for the CDR3 is TGTGCCAGTACAAAGCGGGAGGGGGAGACCCAGTACTTC.

This clone has just one count. The CDR3 bases are TGTGCCACCAGCAGAGGGATGGGTTCCTATGGCTACACCTTC. This codes for CATSRGMGSYGYTF. J is TRBJ1-2 and V is TRBV15; unclear D gene. CDR1 is LNHNV, CDR2 YYDKDF, per germline (reference sequence). Deletions cut 1 base from V and 4 bases from J, with 10 bases between. The length of the CDR3 is 14 residues.

This clone was found a few times. The chain has TRBV19 and TRBJ1-5; D is possibly TRBD1 (6 bases). This CDR3 is built from 15 residues. V shed 5 bases and J shed 5 bases, with 16 bases lying between them. The germline V gene has CDR1 LNHDA and CDR2 SQIVND (reference sequence). CDR3 loop: CASSFMTGGDQPQHF. CDR3 nucleotides: TGTGCCAGTAGTTTCATGACAGGCGGAGATCAGCCCCAGCATTTT.

The genes are TRBV5-1 and TRBJ2-7; 8 bases map to TRBD2. The CDR3 is made up of 16 amino acids. CDR1 is SGHRS, CDR2 YFSETQ, per germline. The ends lost 5 bases at V and 7 bases at J; junction bases unmatched: 17. Written as DNA, the CDR3 is TGCGCCAGCAGGCCCGCCCTGGCGGGGGGCCGTAGTGAGCAGTACTTC. Translation: CASRPALAGGRSEQYF.

V is TRBV30 and J is TRBJ2-2; no firm D call. Deletions cut 0 bases from V and 3 bases from J, with 8 bases between. The length of the CDR3 is 14 residues. Germline CDR1 is GTSNPN and CDR2 is SVGIG (reference sequence). CDR3 nucleotide sequence: TGTGCCTGGAGTGTATTTTCTGACACCGGGGAGCTGTTTTTT. It encodes CAWSVFSDTGELFF.

The V and J genes are TRBV30 and TRBJ1-2; TRBD1 agrees at 8 bases. The germline CDR1 and CDR2 sequences are GTSNPN and SVGIG (reference sequence). The V gene end was trimmed by 3 bases and the J gene end by 4 bases; junction bases not matched to a gene: 10. The CDR3 covers 15 residues. CDR3 loop: CAWRHRGSAPYGYTF. For the CDR3, the DNA is TGTGCCTGGAGACACAGGGGGAGTGCCCCCTATGGCTACACCTTC.

The rearrangement links TRBV11-2 to TRBJ1-2; no clear D. Germline CDR1 reads SGHAT; CDR2 reads FQNNGV. V lost 0 bases and J lost 5, with 19 bases in between. The CDR3 spans 17 residues. CDR3 sequence: CASSLDRVSKPPYGYTF. The CDR3 coding sequence is TGTGCCAGCAGCTTAGATCGGGTATCCAAACCCCCTTATGGCTACACCTTC.

J is TRBJ1-6 and V is TRBV7-2; unclear D gene. Germline V gene data show CDR1 as SGHTA and CDR2 as FQGNSA. This CDR3 contains 13 residues. V was clipped by 5 bases and J by 6 bases, with 8 bases between them. The CDR3 DNA is TGTGCCAGCAGCCCCCACTCTAATTCACCCCTCCACTTT. As protein: CASSPHSNSPLHF.

The chain uses TRBV11-3 and TRBJ2-1; 8 bases fit TRBD2. Losses at the gene ends were 1 base for V and 2 bases for J; bases not matched to a gene: 7. The CDR3 covers 17 residues. Per the germline V gene, CDR1 is SGHNT and CDR2 is YENEEA. The CDR3 nucleotides are TGTGCCAGCAGCTTAGGACCTAGCGGGCCCGCCTACAATGAGCAGTTCTTC. Its protein is CASSLGPSGPAYNEQFF.

This rearrangement joins TRBV9 to TRBJ2-5; TRBD2 agrees at 7 bases. Looked up from germline, CDR1 is SGDLS and CDR2 is YYNGEE. After removal of 4 bases from V and 5 bases from J, the junction contained 11 bases not matched to a gene. This CDR3 region has 15 residues. CDR3 sequence reads: CASSTGTRGGETQYF. CDR3 nucleotide sequence: TGTGCCAGCAGCACCGGGACCCGGGGAGGGGAGACCCAGTACTTC. Complete variable domain (other parts from reference TRBV9 and TRBJ2-5): DSGVTQTPKHLITATGQRVTLRCSPRSGDLSVYWYQQSLDQGLQFLIQYYNGEERAKGNILERFSAQQFPDLHSELNLSSLELGDSALYFCASSTGTRGGETQYFGPGTRLLVL.